This entry concerns a single TCR beta chain. Sequencing was performed with immunoSEQ multiplex PCR; in TCRdb, only in-frame clones are kept and a portion is missing. The sample consists of tens of thousands of clones, around 84% of them appearing once. This entry comes from a study of blood T cell repertoires in COVID-19. The sequenced sample was peripheral blood. The clonotype comes from a human donor with acute or convalescent COVID-19. The donor label of this sample is uncertain.

CDR3 in DNA: TGTGCCACCACGACACACGGTGAGAAGGCTGAAGCTTTCTTT. Translated: CATTTHGEKAEAFF. V gene TRBV15 combines with J gene TRBJ1-1; no clear D. The CDR3 has 14 residues. Germline V gene data show CDR1 as LNHNV and CDR2 as YYDKDF (reference sequence). V was clipped by 7 bases and J by 6 bases, with 18 bases between them.